The 15 T cell receptor beta chains given below trace back to one sample, sequenced in a study of cytomegalovirus exposure and HLA in healthy donors. It was with 60 Vbeta and 13 Jbeta primers that the PCR ran. Clones were read by immunoSEQ multiplex PCR, and TCRdb kept only the in-frame ones, dropping some. The repertoire consists of fewer than 85,000 clones, with 78% occurring once and the leading ten covering almost 6%. The material sequenced was PBMCs. These TCRs come from a man between 18 and 29 years old in good health and CMV-seropositive.

The V call is TRBV2, the J call TRBJ2-1; tentatively, D is TRBD2 (5 bases). V lost 8 bases, J lost 4 bases, and 6 bases lay in between. Germline V gene sequence: CDR1 SNHLY, CDR2 FYNNEI. CDR3 length: 11 amino acids. CDR3 residues: CASGLYNEQFF. CDR3 sequence (DNA): TGTGCCAGCGGACTTTACAATGAGCAGTTCTTC.

The V call is TRBV6-5, the J call TRBJ1-5; 7 nucleotides line up with TRBD1. Germline V gene sequence: CDR1 MNHEY, CDR2 SVGAGI. The CDR3 length is 15 residues. The trim removed 5 bases at V and 2 bases at J, leaving 6 bases unmatched. The CDR3 DNA sequence: TGTGCCAGCAGTCGACGGACAGGAGGCAATCAGCCCCAGCATTTT. It specifies CASSRRTGGNQPQHF.

V usage is TRBV29-1 and J usage is TRBJ2-5; D gene unclear. Germline CDR1 is SQVTM and CDR2 is ANQGSEA. The CDR3 totals 10 residues. V lost 7 bases and J lost 5, with 8 bases in between. The CDR3 is CSAGSETQYF. CDR3 coding DNA: TGCAGCGCCGGTTCCGAGACCCAGTACTTC.

The rearrangement joins TRBV7-8 to TRBJ2-7; weak D call: TRBD1 (6 bases). The CDR3 is made up of 15 amino acids. Per the germline V gene, CDR1 is SGHVS and CDR2 is FQNEAQ. Trimming shortened V by 1 base and J by 4 bases, and 14 bases separated the two germline ends. The CDR3 protein is CASSLVLAGEYEQYF. CDR3 sequence (DNA): TGTGCCAGCAGCTTAGTTTTGGCAGGGGAGTACGAGCAGTACTTC.

The chain combines TRBV13 with TRBJ1-1, with 7 bases lining up with TRBD1. Losses at the gene ends were 5 bases for V and 5 bases for J; bases not matched to a gene: 5. The CDR3 is 13 amino acids. The germline gives CDR1 PRHDT, CDR2 FYEKMQ (reference sequence). The CDR3 DNA sequence: TGTGCCAGCAGCCGACAGGGAAGGACTGAAGCTTTCTTT. It yields the protein CASSRQGRTEAFF.

This sequence joins TRBV2 and TRBJ1-1; D gene ambiguous. Trimming took off 2 bases at V and 4 bases at J, with 8 bases between the two ends. The CDR3 totals 13 residues. Germline V gives CDR1 SNHLY, CDR2 FYNNEI. The CDR3 spells CASSEPKSTEAFF. The CDR3 DNA is TGTGCCAGCAGTGAACCCAAGAGCACTGAAGCTTTCTTT.

This clone was seen a few times. V is TRBV6-5 and J is TRBJ1-1; D is perhaps TRBD1 (5 bases). CDR3 length: 11 amino acids. Per germline, CDR1 MNHEY and CDR2 SVGAGI. With 3 bases removed from V and 10 bases from J, the gap between germline ends came to 9 bases. This chain's CDR3 is CASSYQGSAFF. The CDR3 DNA follows: TGTGCCAGCAGTTATCAGGGCTCAGCTTTCTTT.

The rearrangement joins TRBV4-1 to TRBJ2-7; D may be TRBD2 (6 bases). Per germline, CDR1 MGHRA and CDR2 YSYEKL. The CDR3 spans 13 residues. V lost 0 bases, J lost 4 bases, and 7 bases lay in between. The CDR3 sequence: CASSQEGRYEQYF. The CDR3 DNA reads TGCGCCAGCAGCCAAGAAGGGAGGTACGAGCAGTACTTC.

The CDR3 region has the DNA TGTGCCAGCAGCACCGACGGACACACCAATCAGCCCCAGCATTTT. Translated: CASSTDGHTNQPQHF. The chain uses TRBV28 and TRBJ1-5; TRBD1 might be the D (5 bases). Germline loops: CDR1 MDHEN, CDR2 SYDVKM. The CDR3 contains 15 residues. Trimming removed 6 bases from V and 3 bases from J, with 15 bases in between.

The chain uses TRBV28 and TRBJ1-5, with a weak D call TRBD1 (5 bases). Germline CDR1 MDHEN, CDR2 SYDVKM. Trimming cost V 3 bases and J 3 bases, with 15 bases left between them. There are 16 residues in the CDR3. The CDR3 DNA reads as TGTGCCAGCAGTTTCCTACCGGGGGGGATCAATCAGCCCCAGCATTTT. This codes for CASSFLPGGINQPQHF.

V usage is TRBV19 and J usage is TRBJ1-2; a weak D match, TRBD1 (6 bases). V lost 7 bases and J 7 bases, leaving 13 bases between the germline ends. Germline lookup yields CDR1 LNHDA and CDR2 SQIVND (reference sequence). This CDR3 comprises 12 residues. The CDR3 nucleotides read TGTGCCAGTATGAGGGCGACAGGTGGCTACACCTTC. It specifies CASMRATGGYTF. The whole variable domain, remainder taken from reference TRBV19 and TRBJ1-2, is DGGITQSPKYLFRKEGQNVTLSCEQNLNHDAMYWYRQDPGQGLRLIYYSQIVNDFQKGDIAEGYSVSREKKESFPLTVTSAQKNPTAFYLCASMRATGGYTFGSGTRLTVV.

The CDR3 DNA reads as TGTGCCAGCAGTATCCAGGGTCGAGATGAGCAGTTCTTC. It encodes CASSIQGRDEQFF. This rearrangement joins TRBV28 to TRBJ2-1; possibly TRBD1 for D (5 bases). V lost 5 bases and J lost 8, with 13 bases in between. There are 13 residues in the CDR3. Germline lookup yields CDR1 MDHEN and CDR2 SYDVKM. The full variable domain, in which reference TRBV28 and TRBJ2-1 provide the parts outside the CDR3, is DVKVTQSSRYLVKRTGEKVFLECVQDMDHENMFWYRQDPGLGLRLIYFSYDVKMKEKGDIPEGYSVSREKKERFSLILESASTNQTSMYLCASSIQGRDEQFFGPGTRLTVL.

V and J are TRBV2 and TRBJ1-1; 7 positions match TRBD1. Per the germline V gene, CDR1 is SNHLY and CDR2 is FYNNEI. V was clipped by 4 bases and J by 4 bases; unmatched bases: 3. The CDR3 loop spans 13 amino acids. The CDR3 DNA sequence: TGTGCCAGCAGTGGCCAGGGGGGCACTGAAGCTTTCTTT. It specifies CASSGQGGTEAFF.

The CDR3 bases are TGCGCCAGCAGCCAATCGAGGGACAGGGCCGACCAGATGAACACTGAAGCTTTCTTT. Its translation is CASSQSRDRADQMNTEAFF. V and J are TRBV4-1 and TRBJ1-1, with 9 bases that match TRBD1. This CDR3 has 19 residues. In germline, CDR1 is MGHRA, CDR2 YSYEKL. V lost 2 bases to trimming and J lost 0 bases; unmatched junction nucleotides: 13.

This clone was detected only once. V is TRBV5-1 and J is TRBJ1-1; weak D call: TRBD1 (5 bases). The CDR3 covers 15 residues. The V gene's germline CDR1 is SGHRS and CDR2 YFSETQ. The V and J ends lost 5 bases and 12 bases respectively, with 26 bases between them. CDR3 nucleotides: TGCGCCAGCAGTTGGGAGGGCGGGGGGTTTAGTAGAACTTTCTTT. This gives the protein CASSWEGGGFSRTFF.